The entry that follows covers one TCR beta chain sequence. Per the germline V gene, CDR1 is MNHNS and CDR2 is SASEGT. Losses at the gene ends were 3 bases for V and 6 bases for J; bases not matched to a gene: 5. CDR3 length: 14 amino acids. Per the study methods: The authors estimated nucleated cell counts from reference gene primer amplification. Clones were read by immunoSEQ multiplex PCR, and TCRdb kept only the in-frame ones, dropping some. V, J and clone size are taken as reported in that table, and D and trimming were inferred from the DNA itself. There are 210,000 or so clones in the sample; more than 85% occur only once, and 1.9% lies in the top ten. This sample is part of a study of blood T cell repertoires in COVID-19. For the study at large: Samples of COVID-19 (acute and convalescent) were obtained from the United States, Italy and Spain. Sample material is recorded as cDNA or gDNA derived from T cells, B-cell-depleted T cells, or PBMCs.

The source material was peripheral blood. This receptor was identified in a man aged 40-49 years with active or convalescent COVID-19. The chain carries TRBV6-1 and TRBJ2-4; 7 bases align to TRBD2. Here the CDR3 DNA reads TGTGCCAGCAGTGACCAGCGGGGAATAAACATTCAGTACTTC. Translated: CASSDQRGINIQYF.